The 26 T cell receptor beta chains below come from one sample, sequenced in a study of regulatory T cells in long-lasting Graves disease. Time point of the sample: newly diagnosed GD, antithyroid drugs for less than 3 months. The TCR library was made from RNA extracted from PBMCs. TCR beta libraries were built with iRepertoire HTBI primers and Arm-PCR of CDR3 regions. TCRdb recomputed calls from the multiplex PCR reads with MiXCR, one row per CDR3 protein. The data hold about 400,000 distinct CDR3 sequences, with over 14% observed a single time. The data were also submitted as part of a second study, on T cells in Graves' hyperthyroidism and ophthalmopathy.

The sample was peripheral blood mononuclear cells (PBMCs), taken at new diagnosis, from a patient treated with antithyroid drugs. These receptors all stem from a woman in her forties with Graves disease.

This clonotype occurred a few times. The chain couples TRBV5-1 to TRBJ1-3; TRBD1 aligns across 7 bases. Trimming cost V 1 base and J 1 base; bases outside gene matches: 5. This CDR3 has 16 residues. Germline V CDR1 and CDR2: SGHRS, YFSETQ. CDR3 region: CASSLYSTGSGNTIYF. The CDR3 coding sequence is TGCGCCAGCAGCTTGTATTCGACAGGGTCTGGAAACACCATATATTTT.

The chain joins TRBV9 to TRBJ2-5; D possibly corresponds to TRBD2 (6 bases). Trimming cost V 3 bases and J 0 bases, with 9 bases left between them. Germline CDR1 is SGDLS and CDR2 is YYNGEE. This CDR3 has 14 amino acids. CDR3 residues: CASSALAYQETQYF. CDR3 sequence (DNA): TGTGCCAGCAGCGCTCTAGCGTACCAAGAGACCCAGTACTTC.

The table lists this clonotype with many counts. CDR3 bases: TGTGCCAGCAGCTCCCCGATCAATGAGCAGTTCTTC. Amino acids: CASSSPINEQFF. This chain links TRBV11-2 with TRBJ2-1; D gene unclear. V gave up 4 bases and J gave up 6 bases, with 7 bases separating them. Germline loops: CDR1 SGHAT, CDR2 FQNNGV. CDR3 length: 12 amino acids.

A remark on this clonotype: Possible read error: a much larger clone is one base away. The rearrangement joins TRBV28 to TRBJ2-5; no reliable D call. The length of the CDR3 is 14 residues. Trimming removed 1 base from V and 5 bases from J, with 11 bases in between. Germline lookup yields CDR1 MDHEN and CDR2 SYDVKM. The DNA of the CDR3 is TGTGCCAGCAGTTTATCTTTTAGTCCCGAGACCCAGTACTTC. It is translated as CASSLSFSPETQYF. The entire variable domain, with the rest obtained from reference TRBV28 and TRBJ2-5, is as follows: DVKVTQSSRYLVKRTGEKVFLECVQDMDHENMFWYRQDPGLGLRLIYFSYDVKMKEKGDIPEGYSVSREKKERFSLILESASTNQTSMYLCASSLSFSPETQYFGPGTRLLVL.

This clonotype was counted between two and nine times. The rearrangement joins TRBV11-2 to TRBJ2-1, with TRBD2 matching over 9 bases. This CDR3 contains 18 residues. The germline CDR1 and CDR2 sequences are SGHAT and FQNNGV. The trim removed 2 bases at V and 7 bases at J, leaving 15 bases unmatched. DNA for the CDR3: TGTGCCAGCAGCTTATTATATACTCTAGCGGGATCGGGGAATGAGCAGTTCTTC. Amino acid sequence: CASSLLYTLAGSGNEQFF.

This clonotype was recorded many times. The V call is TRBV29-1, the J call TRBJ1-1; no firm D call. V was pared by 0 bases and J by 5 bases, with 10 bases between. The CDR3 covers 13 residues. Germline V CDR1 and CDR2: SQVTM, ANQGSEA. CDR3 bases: TGCAGCGTTGAAGAGGGGAGCAGGACTGAAGCTTTCTTT. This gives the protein CSVEEGSRTEAFF.

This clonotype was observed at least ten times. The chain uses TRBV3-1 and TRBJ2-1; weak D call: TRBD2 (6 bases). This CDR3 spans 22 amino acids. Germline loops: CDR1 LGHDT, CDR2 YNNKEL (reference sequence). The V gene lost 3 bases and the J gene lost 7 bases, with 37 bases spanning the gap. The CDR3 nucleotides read TGTGCCAGCAGCCAGGCCCCCGGGACCGCTTCAACCCGCCCGGGAGTTGGGAATGAGCAGTTCTTC. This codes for CASSQAPGTASTRPGVGNEQFF.

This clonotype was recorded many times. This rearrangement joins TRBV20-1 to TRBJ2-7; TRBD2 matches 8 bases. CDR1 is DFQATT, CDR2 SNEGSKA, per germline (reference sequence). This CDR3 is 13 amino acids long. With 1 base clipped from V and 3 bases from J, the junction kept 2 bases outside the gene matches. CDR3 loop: CSARVSGSYEQYF. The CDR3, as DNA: TGCAGTGCTAGAGTAAGCGGGAGCTACGAGCAGTACTTC.

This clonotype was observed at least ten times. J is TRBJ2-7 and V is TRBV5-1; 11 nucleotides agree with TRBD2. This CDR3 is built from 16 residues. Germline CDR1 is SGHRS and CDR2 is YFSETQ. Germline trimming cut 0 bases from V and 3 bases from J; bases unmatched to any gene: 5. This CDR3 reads CASSLAVTSGSYEQYF. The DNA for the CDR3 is TGCGCCAGCAGCTTGGCAGTCACTAGCGGGAGCTACGAGCAGTACTTC.

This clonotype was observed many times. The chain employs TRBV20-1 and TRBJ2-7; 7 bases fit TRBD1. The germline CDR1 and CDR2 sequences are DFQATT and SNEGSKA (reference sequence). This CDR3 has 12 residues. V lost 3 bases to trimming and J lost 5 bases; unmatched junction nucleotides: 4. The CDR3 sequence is CSASEGANEQYF. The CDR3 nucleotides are TGCAGTGCTAGCGAGGGGGCGAACGAGCAGTACTTC.

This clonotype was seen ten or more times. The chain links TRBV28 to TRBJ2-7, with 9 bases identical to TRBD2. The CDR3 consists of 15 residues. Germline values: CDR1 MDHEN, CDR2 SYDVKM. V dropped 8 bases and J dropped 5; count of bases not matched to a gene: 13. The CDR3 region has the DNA TGTGCCAGCTTCTCTAGCGGGATTGGTACTAACGAGCAGTACTTC. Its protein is CASFSSGIGTNEQYF.

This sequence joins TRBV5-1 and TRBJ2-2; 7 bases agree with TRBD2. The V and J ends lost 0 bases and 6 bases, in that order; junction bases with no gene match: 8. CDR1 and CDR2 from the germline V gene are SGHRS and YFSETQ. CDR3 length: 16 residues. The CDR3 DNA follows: TGCGCCAGCAGCTTGGACGCGGCGGGAGAATCCGGGGAGCTGTTTTTT. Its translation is CASSLDAAGESGELFF.

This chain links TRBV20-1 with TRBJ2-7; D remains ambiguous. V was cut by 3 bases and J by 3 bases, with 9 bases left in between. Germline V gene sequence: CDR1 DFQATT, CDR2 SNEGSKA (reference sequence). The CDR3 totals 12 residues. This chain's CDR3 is CSASGQNYEQYF. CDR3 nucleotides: TGCAGTGCTAGCGGGCAGAACTACGAGCAGTACTTC.

The CDR3 reads CAISHGGRTQRGGELFF. Written as DNA, the CDR3 is TGTGCCATCAGTCACGGTGGCAGGACCCAAAGGGGCGGGGAGCTGTTTTTT. The rearrangement joins TRBV10-3 to TRBJ2-2; D is perhaps TRBD1 (5 bases). Germline CDR1 reads ENHRY; CDR2 reads SYGVKD. This CDR3 has 17 residues. Trimming pared 5 bases from V and 7 bases from J, leaving 23 bases between.

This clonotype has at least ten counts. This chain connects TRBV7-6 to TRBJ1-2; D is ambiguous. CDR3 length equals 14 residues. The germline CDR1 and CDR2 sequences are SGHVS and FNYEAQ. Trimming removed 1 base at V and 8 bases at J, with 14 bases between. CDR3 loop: CASSLGEGFGGYTF. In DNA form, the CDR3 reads TGTGCCAGCAGCTTAGGGGAAGGGTTTGGAGGCTACACCTTC.

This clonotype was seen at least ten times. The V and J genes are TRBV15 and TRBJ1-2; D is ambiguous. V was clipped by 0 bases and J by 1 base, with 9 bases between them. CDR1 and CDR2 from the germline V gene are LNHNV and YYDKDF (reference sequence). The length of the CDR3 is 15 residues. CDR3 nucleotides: TGTGCCACCAGCAGAGATCTGGCCGATAACTATGGCTACACCTTC. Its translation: CATSRDLADNYGYTF. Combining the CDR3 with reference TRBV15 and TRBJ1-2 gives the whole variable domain DAMVIQNPRYQVTQFGKPVTLSCSQTLNHNVMYWYQQKSSQAPKLLFHYYDKDFNNEADTPDNFQSRRPNTSFCFLDIRSPGLGDTAMYLCATSRDLADNYGYTFGSGTRLTVV.

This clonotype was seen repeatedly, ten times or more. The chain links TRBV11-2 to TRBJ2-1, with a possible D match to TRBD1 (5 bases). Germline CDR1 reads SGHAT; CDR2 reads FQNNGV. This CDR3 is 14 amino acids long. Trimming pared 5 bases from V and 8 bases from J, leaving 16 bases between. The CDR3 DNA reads TGTGCCAGCAGCCCTAGGTGGGGCCCCCATGAGCAGTTCTTC. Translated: CASSPRWGPHEQFF.

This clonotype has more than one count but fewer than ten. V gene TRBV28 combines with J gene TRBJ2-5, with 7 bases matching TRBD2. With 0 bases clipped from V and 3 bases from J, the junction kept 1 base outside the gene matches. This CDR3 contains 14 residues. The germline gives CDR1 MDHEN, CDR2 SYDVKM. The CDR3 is CASSLWGGEETQYF. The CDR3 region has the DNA TGTGCCAGCAGTTTATGGGGAGGGGAAGAGACCCAGTACTTC.

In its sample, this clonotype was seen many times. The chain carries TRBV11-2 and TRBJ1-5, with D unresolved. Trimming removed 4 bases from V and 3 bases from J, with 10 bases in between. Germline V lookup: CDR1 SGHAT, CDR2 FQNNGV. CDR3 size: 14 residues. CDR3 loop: CASSSPRINQPQHF. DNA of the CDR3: TGTGCCAGCAGCTCCCCCAGGATCAATCAGCCCCAGCATTTT.

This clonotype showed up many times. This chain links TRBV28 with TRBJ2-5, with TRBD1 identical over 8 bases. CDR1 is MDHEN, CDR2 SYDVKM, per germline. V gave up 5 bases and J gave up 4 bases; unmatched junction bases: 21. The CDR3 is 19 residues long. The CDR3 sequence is CASSLLNRYPGQVVETQYF. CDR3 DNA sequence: TGTGCCAGCAGTCTTCTTAACCGGTATCCGGGACAGGTGGTAGAGACCCAGTACTTC.

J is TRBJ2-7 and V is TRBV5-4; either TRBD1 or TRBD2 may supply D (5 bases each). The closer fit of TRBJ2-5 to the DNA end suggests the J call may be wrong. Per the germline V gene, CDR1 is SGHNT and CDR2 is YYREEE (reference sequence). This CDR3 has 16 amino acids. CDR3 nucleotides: TGTGCCAGCAGCTTGGCCGAGGGGACCCGGATGGAGACCCAGTACTTC. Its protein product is CASSLAEGTRMETQYF.

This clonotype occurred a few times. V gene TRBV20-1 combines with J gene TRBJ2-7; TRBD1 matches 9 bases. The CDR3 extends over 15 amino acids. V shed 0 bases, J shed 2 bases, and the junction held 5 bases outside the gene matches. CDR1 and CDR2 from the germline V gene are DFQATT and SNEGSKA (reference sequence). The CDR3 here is CSARDPGTGPYEQYF. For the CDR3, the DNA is TGCAGTGCTAGAGATCCCGGGACAGGGCCCTACGAGCAGTACTTC.

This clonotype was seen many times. CDR3 sequence: CASSAGTSSYNEQFF. The DNA of the CDR3 is TGTGCCAGCAGCGCCGGGACTAGTTCCTACAATGAGCAGTTCTTC. The chain combines TRBV11-2 with TRBJ2-1; 8 bases match TRBD2. Per the germline V gene, CDR1 is SGHAT and CDR2 is FQNNGV. V shed 5 bases and J 1 base; nucleotides not matched to a gene: 4. The CDR3 sequence is 15 residues long.

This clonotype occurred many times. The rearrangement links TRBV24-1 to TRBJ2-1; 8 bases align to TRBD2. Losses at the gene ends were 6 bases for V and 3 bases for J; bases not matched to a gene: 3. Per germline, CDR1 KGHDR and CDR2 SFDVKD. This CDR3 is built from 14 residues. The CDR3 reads CATSPGGHYNEQFF. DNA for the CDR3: TGTGCCACCAGTCCGGGAGGGCACTACAATGAGCAGTTCTTC.

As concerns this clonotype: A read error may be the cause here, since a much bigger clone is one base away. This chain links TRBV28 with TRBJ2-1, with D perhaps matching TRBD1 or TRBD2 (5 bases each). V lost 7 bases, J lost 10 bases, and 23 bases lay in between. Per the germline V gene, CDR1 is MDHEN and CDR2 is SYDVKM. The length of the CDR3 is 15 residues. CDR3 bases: TGTGCCAGCAAAAGAGCCGGGACGGACTCCTACGAGCAGTTCTTC. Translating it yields CASKRAGTDSYEQFF.

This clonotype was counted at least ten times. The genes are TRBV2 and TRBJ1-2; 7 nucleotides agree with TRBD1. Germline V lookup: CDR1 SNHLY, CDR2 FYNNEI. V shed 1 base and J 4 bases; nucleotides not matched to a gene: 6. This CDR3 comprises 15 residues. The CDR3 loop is CASSEGTGLSYGYTF. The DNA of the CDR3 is TGTGCCAGCAGTGAAGGGACAGGACTTTCCTATGGCTACACCTTC.